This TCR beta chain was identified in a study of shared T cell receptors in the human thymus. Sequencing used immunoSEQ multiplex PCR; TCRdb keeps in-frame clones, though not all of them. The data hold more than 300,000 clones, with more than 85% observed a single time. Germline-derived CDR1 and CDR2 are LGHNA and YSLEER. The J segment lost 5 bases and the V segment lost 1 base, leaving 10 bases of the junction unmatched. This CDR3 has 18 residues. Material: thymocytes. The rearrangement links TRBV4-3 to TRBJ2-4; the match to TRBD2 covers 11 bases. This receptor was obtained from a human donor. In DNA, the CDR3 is TGCGCCAGCAGCCAAGTTTATAGCGGGAGGGCCGGGGAAAACATTCAGTACTTC. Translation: CASSQVYSGRAGENIQYF.